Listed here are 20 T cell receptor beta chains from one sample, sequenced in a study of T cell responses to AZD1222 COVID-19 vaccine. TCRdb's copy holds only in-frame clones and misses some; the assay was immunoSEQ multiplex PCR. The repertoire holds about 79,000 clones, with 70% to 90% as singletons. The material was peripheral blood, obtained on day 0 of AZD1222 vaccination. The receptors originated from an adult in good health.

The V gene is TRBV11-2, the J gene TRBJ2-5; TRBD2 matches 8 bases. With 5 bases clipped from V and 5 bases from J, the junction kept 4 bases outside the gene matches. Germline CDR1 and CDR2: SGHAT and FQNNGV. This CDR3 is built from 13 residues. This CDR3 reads CASSPGLAETQYF. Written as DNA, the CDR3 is TGTGCCAGCAGCCCAGGACTAGCCGAGACCCAGTACTTC. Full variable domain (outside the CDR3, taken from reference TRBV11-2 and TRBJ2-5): EAGVAQSPRYKIIEKRQSVAFWCNPISGHATLYWYQQILGQGPKLLIQFQNNGVVDDSQLPKDRFSAERLKGVDSTLKIQPAKLEDSAVYLCASSPGLAETQYFGPGTRLLVL.

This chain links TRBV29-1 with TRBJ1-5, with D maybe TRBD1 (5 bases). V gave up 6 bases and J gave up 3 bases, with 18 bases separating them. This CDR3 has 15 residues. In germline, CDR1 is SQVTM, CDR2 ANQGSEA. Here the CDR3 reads CSVRGRGQFNQPQHF. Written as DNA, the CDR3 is TGCAGCGTGAGGGGACGGGGCCAGTTCAATCAGCCCCAGCATTTT.

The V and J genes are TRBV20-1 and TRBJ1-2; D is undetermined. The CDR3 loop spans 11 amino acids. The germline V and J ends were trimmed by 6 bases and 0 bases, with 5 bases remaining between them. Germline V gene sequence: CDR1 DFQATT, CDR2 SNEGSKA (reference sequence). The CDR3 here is CSAGSNYGYTF. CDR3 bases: TGCAGTGCGGGTTCTAACTATGGCTACACCTTC.

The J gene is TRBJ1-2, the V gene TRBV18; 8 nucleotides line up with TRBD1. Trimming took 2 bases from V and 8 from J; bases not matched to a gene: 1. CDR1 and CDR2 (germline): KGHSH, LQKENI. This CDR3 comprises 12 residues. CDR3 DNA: TGTGCCAGCTCACCAGGACAGGGAGGCTACACCTTC. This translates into CASSPGQGGYTF.

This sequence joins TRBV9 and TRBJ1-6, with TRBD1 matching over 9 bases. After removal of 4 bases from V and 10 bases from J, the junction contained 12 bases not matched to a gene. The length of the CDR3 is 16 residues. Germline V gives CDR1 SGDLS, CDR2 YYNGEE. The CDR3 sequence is CASSLGTGPFGSPLHF. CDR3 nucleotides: TGTGCCAGCAGCCTCGGGACAGGGCCGTTTGGGTCACCCCTCCACTTT.

Here the CDR3 reads CAWSHGRSNYGYTF. The DNA of the CDR3 is TGTGCCTGGAGTCACGGGCGGTCCAACTATGGCTACACCTTC. The gene calls are TRBV30 and TRBJ1-2; the D is unclear. CDR1 is GTSNPN and CDR2 is SVGIG in the germline V gene (reference sequence). Trimming stripped 2 bases from V and 2 bases from J, with 12 bases between. This CDR3 has 14 amino acids.

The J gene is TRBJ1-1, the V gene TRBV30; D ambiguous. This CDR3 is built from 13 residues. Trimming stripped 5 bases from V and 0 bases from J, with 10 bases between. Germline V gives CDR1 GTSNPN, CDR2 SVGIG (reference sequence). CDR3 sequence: CAWGVQMNTEAFF. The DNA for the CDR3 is TGTGCCTGGGGGGTACAGATGAACACTGAAGCTTTCTTT.

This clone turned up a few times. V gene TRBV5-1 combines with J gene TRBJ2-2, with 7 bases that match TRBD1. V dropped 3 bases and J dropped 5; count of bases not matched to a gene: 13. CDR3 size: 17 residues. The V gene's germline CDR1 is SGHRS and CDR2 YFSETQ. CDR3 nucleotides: TGCGCCAGCAGCTCGGGACAGCTTTCTCCTCTTACCGGGGAGCTGTTTTTT. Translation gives CASSSGQLSPLTGELFF.

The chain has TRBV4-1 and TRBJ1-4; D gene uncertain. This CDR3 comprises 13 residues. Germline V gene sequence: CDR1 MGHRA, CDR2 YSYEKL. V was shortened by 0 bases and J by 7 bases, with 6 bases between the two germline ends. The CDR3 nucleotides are TGCGCCAGCAGCCAAGACGTGGGTGAAAAACTGTTTTTT. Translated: CASSQDVGEKLFF.

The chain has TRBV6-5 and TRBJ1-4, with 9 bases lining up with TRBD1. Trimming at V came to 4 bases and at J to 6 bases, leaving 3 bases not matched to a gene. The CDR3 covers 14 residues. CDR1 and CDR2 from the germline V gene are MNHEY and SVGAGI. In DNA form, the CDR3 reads TGTGCCAGCAGTTTAACAGGGGGCGATGAAAAACTGTTTTTT. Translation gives CASSLTGGDEKLFF.

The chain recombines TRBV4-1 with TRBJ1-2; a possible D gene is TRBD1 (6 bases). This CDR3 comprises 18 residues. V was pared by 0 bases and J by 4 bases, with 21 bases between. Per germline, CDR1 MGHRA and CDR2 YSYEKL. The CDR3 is CASSQELSGRGGTYGYTF. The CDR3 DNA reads TGCGCCAGCAGCCAAGAGCTTTCGGGCAGGGGAGGGACCTATGGCTACACCTTC.

The CDR3 here is CASSQTPGTRGYEQYF. CDR3 nucleotides: TGTGCCAGCTCTCAAACCCCCGGGACTCGAGGCTACGAGCAGTACTTC. This chain connects TRBV18 to TRBJ2-7, with D possibly TRBD2 on 6 matching bases. The CDR3 spans 16 residues. Deletions cut 6 bases from V and 3 bases from J, with 21 bases between. Germline CDR1 KGHSH, CDR2 LQKENI.

CDR3 sequence reads: CASSLGQGGSGNSPLHF. The CDR3 bases are TGCGCCAGCAGTCTTGGGCAGGGAGGGTCAGGAAATTCACCCCTCCACTTT. V and J are TRBV5-1 and TRBJ1-6; tentative D call: TRBD1 (5 bases). Germline assignment: CDR1 SGHRS and CDR2 YFSETQ. The CDR3 loop spans 17 amino acids. V lost 5 bases and J lost 7, with 22 bases in between.

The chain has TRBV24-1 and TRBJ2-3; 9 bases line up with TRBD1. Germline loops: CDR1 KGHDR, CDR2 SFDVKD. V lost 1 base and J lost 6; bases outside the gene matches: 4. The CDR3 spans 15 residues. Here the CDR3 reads CATSDFRGQGDTQYF. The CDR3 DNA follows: TGTGCCACCAGTGATTTTCGGGGACAGGGTGATACGCAGTATTTT.

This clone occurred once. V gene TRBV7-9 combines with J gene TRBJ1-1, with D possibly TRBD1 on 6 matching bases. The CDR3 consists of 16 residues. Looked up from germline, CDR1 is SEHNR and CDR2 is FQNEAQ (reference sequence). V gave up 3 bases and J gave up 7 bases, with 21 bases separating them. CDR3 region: CASSFSSGQKYYEAFF. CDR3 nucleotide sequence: TGTGCCAGCAGCTTTTCTTCCGGACAGAAGTACTATGAAGCTTTCTTT.

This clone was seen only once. The CDR3 loop reads CSVCILGGTEAFF. Written as DNA, the CDR3 is TGCAGCGTTTGCATCCTGGGGGGGACTGAAGCTTTCTTT. This chain uses TRBV29-1 with TRBJ1-1, with D perhaps matching TRBD1 (5 bases). CDR1 is SQVTM and CDR2 is ANQGSEA in the germline V gene. V lost 5 bases to trimming and J lost 5 bases, with 15 bases between them. The CDR3 totals 13 residues. Variable domain in full (rest from reference TRBV29-1 and TRBJ1-1): SAVISQKPSRDICQRGTSLTIQCQVDSQVTMMFWYRQQPGQSLTLIATANQGSEATYESGFVIDKFPISRPNLTFSTLTVSNMSPEDSSIYLCSVCILGGTEAFFGQGTRLTVV.

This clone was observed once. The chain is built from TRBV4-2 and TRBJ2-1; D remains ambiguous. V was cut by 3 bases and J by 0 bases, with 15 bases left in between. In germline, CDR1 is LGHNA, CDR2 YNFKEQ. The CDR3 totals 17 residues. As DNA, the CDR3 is TGTGCCAGCAGCCAGCAGAGGCAGTGGAGCTCCTACAATGAGCAGTTCTTC. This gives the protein CASSQQRQWSSYNEQFF.

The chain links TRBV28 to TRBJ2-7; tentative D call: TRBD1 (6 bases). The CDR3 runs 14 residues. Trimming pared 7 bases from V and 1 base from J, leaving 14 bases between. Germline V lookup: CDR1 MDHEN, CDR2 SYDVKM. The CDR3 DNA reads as TGTGCCAGCAAGGACAGTTACACTTCCTACGAGCAGTACTTC. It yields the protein CASKDSYTSYEQYF. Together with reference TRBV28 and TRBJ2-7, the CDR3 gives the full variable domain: DVKVTQSSRYLVKRTGEKVFLECVQDMDHENMFWYRQDPGLGLRLIYFSYDVKMKEKGDIPEGYSVSREKKERFSLILESASTNQTSMYLCASKDSYTSYEQYFGPGTRLTVT.

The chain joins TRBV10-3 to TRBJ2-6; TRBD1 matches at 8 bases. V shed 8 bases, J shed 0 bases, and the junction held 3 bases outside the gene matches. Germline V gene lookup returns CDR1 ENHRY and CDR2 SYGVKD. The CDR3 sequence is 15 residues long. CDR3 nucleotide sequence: TGTGCCATCGGGACAGGAAACTCTGGGGCCAACGTCCTGACTTTC. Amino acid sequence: CAIGTGNSGANVLTF.

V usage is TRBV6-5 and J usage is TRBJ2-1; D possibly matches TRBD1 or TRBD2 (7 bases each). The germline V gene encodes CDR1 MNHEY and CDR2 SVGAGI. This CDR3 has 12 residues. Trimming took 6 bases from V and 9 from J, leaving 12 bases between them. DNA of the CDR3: TGTGCCAGCAGGCAGGGGGGGGGTGAGCAGTTCTTC. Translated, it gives CASRQGGGEQFF.